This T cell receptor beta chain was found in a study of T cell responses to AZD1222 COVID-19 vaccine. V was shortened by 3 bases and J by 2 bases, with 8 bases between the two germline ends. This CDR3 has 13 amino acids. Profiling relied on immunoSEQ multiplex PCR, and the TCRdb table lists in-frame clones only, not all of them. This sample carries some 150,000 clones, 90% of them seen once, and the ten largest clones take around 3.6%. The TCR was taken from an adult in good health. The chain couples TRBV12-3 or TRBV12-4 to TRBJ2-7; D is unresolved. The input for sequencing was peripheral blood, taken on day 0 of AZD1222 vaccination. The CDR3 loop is CASSFIQTYEQYF. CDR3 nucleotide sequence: TGTGCCAGCAGTTTTATACAGACCTACGAGCAGTACTTC.